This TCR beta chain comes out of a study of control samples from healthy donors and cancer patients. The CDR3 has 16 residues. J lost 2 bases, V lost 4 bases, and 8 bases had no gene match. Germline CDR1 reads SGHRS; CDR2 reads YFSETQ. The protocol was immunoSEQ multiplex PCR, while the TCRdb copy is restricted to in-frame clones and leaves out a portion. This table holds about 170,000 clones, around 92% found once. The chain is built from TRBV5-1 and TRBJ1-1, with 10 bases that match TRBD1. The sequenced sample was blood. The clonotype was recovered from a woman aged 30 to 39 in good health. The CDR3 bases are TGCGCCAGCAGCCCCGGAAGGACAGGGGGAAACACTGAAGCTTTCTTT. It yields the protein CASSPGRTGGNTEAFF.